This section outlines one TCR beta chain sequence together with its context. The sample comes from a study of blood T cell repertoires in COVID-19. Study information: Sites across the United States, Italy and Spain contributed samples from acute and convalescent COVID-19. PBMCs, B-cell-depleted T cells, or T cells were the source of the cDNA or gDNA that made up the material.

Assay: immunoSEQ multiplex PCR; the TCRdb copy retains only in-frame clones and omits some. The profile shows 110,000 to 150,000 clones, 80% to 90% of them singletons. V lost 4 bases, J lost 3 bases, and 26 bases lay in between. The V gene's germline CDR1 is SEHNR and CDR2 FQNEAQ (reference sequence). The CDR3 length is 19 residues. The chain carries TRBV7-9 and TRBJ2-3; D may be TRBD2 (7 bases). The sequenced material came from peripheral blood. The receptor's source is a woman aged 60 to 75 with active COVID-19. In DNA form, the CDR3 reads TGTGCCAGCAGCTCGGACGGGGCGGGGGCCCAATGGCGAACAGATACGCAGTATTTT. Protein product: CASSSDGAGAQWRTDTQYF.